This TCR beta chain is from a study of blood T cell repertoires in COVID-19. About the research overall: The cDNA or gDNA used as material had been derived from T cells, B-cell-depleted T cells, or PBMCs.

Sequencing was performed with immunoSEQ multiplex PCR; in TCRdb, only in-frame clones are kept and a portion is missing. The repertoire holds about 190,000 clones, with 78% as singletons. The sequence derives from a woman at least 80 years old with active or convalescent COVID-19. The sequenced material came from peripheral blood.

Here the CDR3 reads CASSTTRTGDETQYF. The CDR3 coding sequence is TGTGCCAGCAGTACGACACGGACAGGGGACGAGACCCAGTACTTC. The rearrangement links TRBV6-5 to TRBJ2-5; 9 bases agree with TRBD1. Trimming removed 5 bases from V and 5 bases from J; junction bases left unmatched: 9. The V gene's germline CDR1 is MNHEY and CDR2 SVGAGI. This CDR3 has 15 residues.